This is a list of T cell receptor beta chains from one sample in a study of blood T cell repertoires in COVID-19. Only in-frame clones appear in the TCRdb table, and some are missing; sequencing was by immunoSEQ multiplex PCR. The data show fewer than 150,000 clones, about 80% seen once. The sample taken for sequencing was peripheral blood. All receptors derive from a human donor in a cohort sampled during active COVID-19. CDR3s include the opening cysteine and the closing phenylalanine or tryptophan. Each record gives: V gene, J gene, D gene, clone size, CDR3 protein, CDR3 DNA. A D gene is named only where the DNA matches it firmly. Clone sizes are given selectively: once, few, many, or a class where the clone is expanded.

TRBV5-1,TRBJ2-5,NA,NA,CASSRLGGGSQETQYF,TGCGCCAGCAGCCGATTAGGAGGGGGCTCCCAAGAGACCCAGTACTTC
TRBV5-1,TRBJ2-3,TRBD1,NA,CASSPLSGGSDTQYF,TGCGCCAGCAGCCCCCTTTCAGGGGGCTCAGATACGCAGTATTTT
TRBV11-2,TRBJ2-1,TRBD2,NA,CASSPTSGALYNEQFF,TGTGCCAGCAGCCCGACTAGCGGGGCCCTCTACAATGAGCAGTTCTTC
TRBV5-1,TRBJ2-3,TRBD1,few,CASSLAVGQGRTDTQYF,TGCGCCAGCAGCTTGGCCGTGGGACAGGGTCGCACAGATACGCAGTATTTT
TRBV24-1,TRBJ2-3,NA,once,CATSDYNSRTDTQYF,TGTGCCACCAGTGATTATAATAGCCGCACAGATACGCAGTATTTT
TRBV5-1,TRBJ2-3,TRBD2,NA,CASSLEGRAGADTQYF,TGCGCCAGCAGCTTGGAGGGTCGTGCGGGGGCAGATACGCAGTATTTT
TRBV27,TRBJ2-7,TRBD1,NA,CASKPQGAYEQYF,TGTGCCAGCAAGCCCCAGGGGGCCTACGAGCAGTACTTC
TRBV18,TRBJ1-2,TRBD1,NA,CASSPGTGRGYGYTF,TGTGCCAGCTCACCAGGGACAGGGAGAGGCTATGGCTACACCTTC
TRBV11-3,TRBJ2-7,TRBD2,NA,CASSLLAGENYEQYF,TGTGCCAGCTCCCTACTAGCGGGGGAGAACTACGAGCAGTACTTC
TRBV7-2,TRBJ1-1,NA,NA,CASSLGPPRESLTEAFF,TGTGCCAGCAGCTTAGGACCCCCCCGGGAGTCTCTCACTGAAGCTTTCTTT
TRBV30,TRBJ1-4,NA,NA,CAWSREGFPNEKLFF,TGTGCCTGGAGCCGGGAGGGATTTCCTAATGAAAAACTGTTTTTT
TRBV14,TRBJ1-4,NA,once,CASSQRWTEEKLFF,TGTGCCAGCAGCCAACGGTGGACAGAGGAAAAACTGTTTTTT
TRBV7-9,TRBJ1-1,NA,NA,CASSLLWGGKNTEAFF,TGTGCCAGCAGCTTATTGTGGGGGGGAAAAAACACTGAAGCTTTCTTT
TRBV9,TRBJ1-4,NA,NA,CASSVTVGGEKLFF,TGTGCCAGCAGCGTTACAGTCGGTGGTGAAAAACTGTTTTTT
TRBV4-2,TRBJ1-1,NA,few,CASSPRLGTEAFF,TGTGCCAGCAGCCCGCGGCTGGGTACTGAAGCTTTCTTT
TRBV19,TRBJ2-3,TRBD2,NA,CASSQRGPSDTQYF,TGTGCCAGTAGTCAGCGGGGACCCTCGGATACGCAGTATTTT
TRBV2,TRBJ2-1,TRBD2,NA,CASSKTSGGANEQFF,TGTGCCAGCAGTAAGACTAGCGGGGGGGCGAATGAGCAGTTCTTC
TRBV5-1,TRBJ2-7,NA,NA,CASSSQREQYF,TGCGCCAGCAGCTCTCAGAGGGAGCAGTACTTC
TRBV28,TRBJ1-6,NA,NA,CASSLRQENSPLHF,TGTGCCAGCAGTTTACGACAGGAGAATTCACCCCTCCACTTT
TRBV2,TRBJ2-7,TRBD1,NA,CASRGQGGSSEQYF,TGTGCCAGCAGGGGACAGGGCGGCTCTAGCGAGCAGTACTTC
TRBV20-1,TRBJ2-7,NA,few,CSALQVYEQYF,TGCAGTGCTTTACAGGTCTACGAGCAGTACTTC
TRBV11-3,TRBJ2-1,NA,NA,CASSLVQAHEQFF,TGTGCCAGCAGCTTAGTACAGGCCCATGAGCAGTTCTTC
TRBV2,TRBJ2-7,NA,NA,CASSVYNYEQYF,TGTGCCAGCAGTGTGTACAACTACGAGCAGTACTTC
TRBV30,TRBJ2-5,NA,NA,CAWSVGREATQYF,TGTGCCTGGAGTGTGGGAAGGGAGGCGACCCAGTACTTC
TRBV5-1,TRBJ1-5,NA,NA,CASSLGTDSNQPQHF,TGCGCCAGCAGCTTGGGTACAGATAGCAATCAGCCCCAGCATTTT
TRBV29-1,TRBJ2-3,NA,many,CSVGQNTADTQYF,TGCAGCGTAGGACAAAATACCGCAGATACGCAGTATTTT
TRBV2,TRBJ1-3,TRBD1,NA,CASLRRDRASGNTIYF,TGTGCCAGCCTTCGGAGGGACAGGGCCTCTGGAAACACCATATATTTT
TRBV20-1,TRBJ2-5,TRBD2,NA,CSASGGLAGQETQYF,TGCAGTGCTAGTGGGGGACTAGCGGGGCAAGAGACCCAGTACTTC
TRBV10-3,TRBJ2-2,TRBD1,few,CAISEGQGAHGELFF,TGTGCCATCAGTGAGGGACAGGGGGCTCACGGGGAGCTGTTTTTT
TRBV28,TRBJ2-5,TRBD2,NA,CASSFLLAGPGQYF,TGTGCCAGCAGTTTTTTACTAGCGGGGCCCGGCCAGTACTTC
TRBV24-1,TRBJ2-2,TRBD2,NA,CATSDFLPSGLNTGELFF,TGTGCCACCAGTGATTTTTTGCCTAGCGGGCTGAACACCGGGGAGCTGTTTTTT
TRBV27,TRBJ2-7,NA,NA,CASSLSNSYEQYF,TGTGCCAGCAGTTTATCAAACAGCTACGAGCAGTACTTC
TRBV5-4,TRBJ1-2,NA,NA,CASSLGAGNYGYTF,TGTGCCAGCAGCTTGGGGGCGGGGAACTATGGCTACACCTTC
TRBV3-1/TRBV3-2,TRBJ2-7,NA,NA,CASSPEGRSYEQYF,TGTGCCAGCAGCCCAGAGGGCCGATCCTACGAGCAGTACTTC
TRBV28,TRBJ1-4,TRBD1,NA,CASSPPDRVNEKLFF,TGTGCCAGCAGTCCTCCAGACAGGGTTAATGAAAAACTGTTTTTT
TRBV12-3/TRBV12-4,TRBJ2-7,NA,few,CASSFVTAYEQYF,TGTGCCAGCAGTTTCGTGACAGCCTACGAGCAGTACTTC
TRBV7-7,TRBJ2-2,NA,NA,CASKTAFDTGELFF,TGTGCCAGCAAAACAGCCTTCGACACCGGGGAGCTGTTTTTT